This T cell receptor (beta chain) came from a study of blood T cell repertoires in COVID-19. Study-wide context: Researchers got acute and convalescent COVID-19 samples from the United States, Italy and Spain.

Libraries were prepared by immunoSEQ multiplex PCR; TCRdb keeps only in-frame clonotypes and omits some of them. The sample consists of 300,000 to 400,000 clones, approximately 89% of them appearing once. In germline, CDR1 is MNHNY, CDR2 SVGAGI (reference sequence). Trimming cost V 6 bases and J 0 bases; bases outside gene matches: 6. The CDR3 has 15 residues. The source of this sequence is a woman aged 18-30 years who had recovered from COVID-19. This chain connects TRBV6-6 to TRBJ1-1; TRBD1 matches at 8 bases. The sample taken for sequencing was peripheral blood. CDR3 protein: CASRWTGRMNTEAFF. DNA for the CDR3: TGTGCCAGCAGATGGACAGGGCGGATGAACACTGAAGCTTTCTTT.